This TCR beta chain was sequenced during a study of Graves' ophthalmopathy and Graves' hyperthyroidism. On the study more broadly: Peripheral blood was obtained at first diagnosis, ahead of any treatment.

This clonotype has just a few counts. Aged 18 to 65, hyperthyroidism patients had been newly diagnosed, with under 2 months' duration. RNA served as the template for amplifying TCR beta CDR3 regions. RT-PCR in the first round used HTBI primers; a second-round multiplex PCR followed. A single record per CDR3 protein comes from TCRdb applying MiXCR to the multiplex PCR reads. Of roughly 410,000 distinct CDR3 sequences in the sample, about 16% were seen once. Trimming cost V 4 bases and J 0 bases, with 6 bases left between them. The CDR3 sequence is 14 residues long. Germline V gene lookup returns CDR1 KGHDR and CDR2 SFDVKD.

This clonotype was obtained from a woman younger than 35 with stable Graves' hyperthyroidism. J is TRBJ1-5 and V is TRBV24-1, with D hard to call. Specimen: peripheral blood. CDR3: CATSELYSNQPQHF. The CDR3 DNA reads TGTGCCACCAGTGAATTGTATAGCAATCAGCCCCAGCATTTT.